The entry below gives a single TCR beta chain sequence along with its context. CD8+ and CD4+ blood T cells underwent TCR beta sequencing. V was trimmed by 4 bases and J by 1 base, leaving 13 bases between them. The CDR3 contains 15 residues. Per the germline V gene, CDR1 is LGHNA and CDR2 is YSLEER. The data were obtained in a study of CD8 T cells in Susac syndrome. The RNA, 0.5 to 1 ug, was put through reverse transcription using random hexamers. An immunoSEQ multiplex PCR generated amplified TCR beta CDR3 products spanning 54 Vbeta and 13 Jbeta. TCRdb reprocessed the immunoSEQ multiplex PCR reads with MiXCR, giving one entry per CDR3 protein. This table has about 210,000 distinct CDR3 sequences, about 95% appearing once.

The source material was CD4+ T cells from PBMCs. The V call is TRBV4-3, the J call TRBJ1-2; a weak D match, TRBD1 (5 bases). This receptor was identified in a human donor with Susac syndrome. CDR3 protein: CASSPLGVGNYGYTF. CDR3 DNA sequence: TGCGCCAGCAGCCCGTTAGGGGTTGGTAACTATGGCTACACCTTC.